These 32 T cell receptor beta chains were sequenced from one sample in a study of blood T cells in healthy people across ages. Alongside a J-beta primer mix, a sample-barcoded 5' primer served in a second PCR lasting about 7 to 11 cycles. TCRdb fed the 5' RACE reads into MiXCR, producing one record per CDR3 protein. The data hold more than 1,000,000 distinct CDR3 sequences, with approximately 25% observed a single time. These data were also filed under a second study, of T cells of mothers and their children.

Sequences were obtained from blood. These receptor sequences come from a girl aged 2 to 9 in good health.

DNA of the CDR3: TGTGCCAGCACCTCCTACTTGAAGGATGAGCAGTTCTTC. Translated, it gives CASTSYLKDEQFF. V usage is TRBV7-2 and J usage is TRBJ2-5; D unresolved. The J call may be faulty, since TRBJ2-1 better matches the DNA end. From germline, CDR1 is SGHTA and CDR2 FQGNSA. The CDR3 is 13 residues long.

The chain links TRBV25-1 to TRBJ2-3, with 7 bases identical to TRBD2. Per germline, CDR1 MGHDK and CDR2 SYGVNS. V was pared by 3 bases and J by 5 bases, with 8 bases of the junction left unmatched. The CDR3 is 15 amino acids. DNA of the CDR3: TGTGCCAGCAGTGAGGTGCTAGCGGTGGGAGATACGCAGTATTTT. This gives the protein CASSEVLAVGDTQYF.

In regard to this clonotype: Without the conserved terminal phenylalanine or tryptophan, this CDR3 likely stems from a read error. The chain couples TRBV7-2 to TRBJ2-6; TRBD1 agrees at 7 bases. The CDR3 extends over 16 amino acids. Per germline, CDR1 SGHTA and CDR2 FQGNSA. V lost 2 bases and J lost 0; bases outside the gene matches: 1. The CDR3: CASSLRGRSGANVLTL. CDR3 nucleotide sequence: TGTGCCAGCAGCTTAAGGGGGCGCTCTGGGGCCAACGTCCTGACTCTC.

This clonotype was picked up a small number of times. A junction end diverges from the germline sequence, so it may reflect a read error. This chain connects TRBV6-1 to TRBJ1-1; D is possibly TRBD1 (6 bases). From germline, CDR1 is MNHNS and CDR2 SASEGT. The CDR3 length is 14 residues. The CDR3 region is CASTEGGLNTEAFF. The DNA of the CDR3 is TGTGCCAGCACTGAAGGGGGACTGAACACTGAAGCTTTCTTT.

The J gene is TRBJ2-1, the V gene TRBV15; no definite D call. This CDR3 region has 13 residues. Trimming took 8 bases from V and 0 from J, leaving 8 bases between them. Germline values: CDR1 LNHNV, CDR2 YYDKDF (reference sequence). CDR3: CATAESSYNEQFF. CDR3 in DNA: TGTGCCACCGCGGAGAGCTCCTACAATGAGCAGTTCTTC.

J is TRBJ1-1 and V is TRBV6-1; D remains unclear. This CDR3 is 13 amino acids long. Trimming shortened V by 1 base and J by 6 bases, and 9 bases separated the two germline ends. Germline CDR1 MNHNS, CDR2 SASEGT. CDR3 sequence (DNA): TGTGCCAGCAGTGAAGTAAGTTACGCTGAAGCTTTCTTT. Protein: CASSEVSYAEAFF.

Points on this clonotype: A much larger clone lies one base from this, so it may be a read error. The rearrangement joins TRBV12-3 or TRBV12-4 to TRBJ1-4; D call uncertain. The CDR3 runs 14 residues. The CDR3 DNA sequence: TGTACCAGCAGTTTCGCCAGCTCTAATGAAAAACTGTTTTTT. The encoded protein is CTSSFASSNEKLFF.

The genes are TRBV7-3 and TRBJ2-5, with 10 bases identical to TRBD2. The end of the DNA fits TRBJ2-1 better, so the J call may be wrong. In germline, CDR1 is SGHTA, CDR2 FQGTGA. This CDR3 has 15 amino acids. The CDR3 DNA reads as TGTGCCAGCAGCCTCCACCTAGCGGGAGTAAATGAGCAGTTCTTC. It translates to CASSLHLAGVNEQFF.

V is TRBV7-8 and J is TRBJ1-4, with D possibly being TRBD1 (5 bases). Per germline, CDR1 SGHVS and CDR2 FQNEAQ. The V end lost 8 bases, the J end lost 8 bases, and 12 bases lay between the germline ends. CDR3 size: 12 residues. This CDR3 is CASGQGWEKLFF. As DNA, the CDR3 is TGTGCCAGCGGCCAGGGCTGGGAAAAACTGTTTTTT. Full variable domain (rest looked up from reference TRBV7-8 and TRBJ1-4): GAGVSQSPRYKVAKRGQDVALRCDPISGHVSLFWYQQALGQGPEFLTYFQNEAQLDKSGLPSDRFFAERPEGSVSTLKIQRTQQEDSAVYLCASGQGWEKLFFGSGTQLSVL.

This clonotype was found many times. The gene calls are TRBV4-1 and TRBJ2-1; 8 bases match TRBD1. V dropped 4 bases and J dropped 10; count of bases not matched to a gene: 3. This CDR3 has 12 amino acids. CDR1 and CDR2 (germline): MGHRA, YSYEKL. CDR3 bases: TGCGCCAGCAGCCCGACAGGGGACGAGCAGTTCTTC. Translation: CASSPTGDEQFF.

The gene calls are TRBV6-1 and TRBJ2-7, with 9 nucleotides matching TRBD2. With V trimmed by 9 bases and J by 2 bases, 11 bases remained unmatched. Germline assignment: CDR1 MNHNS and CDR2 SASEGT. This CDR3 contains 15 residues. The CDR3 nucleotides read TGTGCCAGTGAGGCTAGGACTAGCGCGACCTACGAGCAGTACTTC. This gives the protein CASEARTSATYEQYF.

The J gene is TRBJ1-1, the V gene TRBV29-1; TRBD1 aligns across 11 bases. The CDR3 has 13 residues. After removal of 7 bases from V and 1 base from J, the junction contained 2 bases not matched to a gene. Germline lookup yields CDR1 SQVTM and CDR2 ANQGSEA. As DNA, the CDR3 is TGCAGCGCTGGGACAGGGGGGAACACTGAAGCTTTCTTT. Residues: CSAGTGGNTEAFF. Full variable domain (missing parts from reference TRBV29-1 and TRBJ1-1): SAVISQKPSRDICQRGTSLTIQCQVDSQVTMMFWYRQQPGQSLTLIATANQGSEATYESGFVIDKFPISRPNLTFSTLTVSNMSPEDSSIYLCSAGTGGNTEAFFGQGTRLTVV.

V usage is TRBV20-1 and J usage is TRBJ1-1; D call uncertain. V lost 0 bases, J lost 2 bases, and 10 bases lay in between. Per the germline V gene, CDR1 is DFQATT and CDR2 is SNEGSKA (reference sequence). The CDR3 is 14 amino acids. The CDR3 nucleotides are TGCAGTGCTAGAGATTCAAGGGCAAACACTGAAGCTTTCTTT. Translation gives CSARDSRANTEAFF.

This clonotype has a handful of counts. The chain carries TRBV10-3 and TRBJ1-5, with 7 positions matching TRBD1. Germline V lookup: CDR1 ENHRY, CDR2 SYGVKD. Germline trimming cut 3 bases from V and 7 bases from J; bases unmatched to any gene: 6. The CDR3 consists of 14 residues. CDR3 in DNA: TGTGCCATCAGTGACAGACAGGGACTACAGCCCCAGCATTTT. It specifies CAISDRQGLQPQHF.

The chain is built from TRBV6-2 or TRBV6-3 and TRBJ2-1; 8 bases fit TRBD1. Germline V gene data show CDR1 as MNHEY and CDR2 as SVGEGT. The CDR3 runs 16 residues. V shed 4 bases, J shed 7 bases, and the junction held 12 bases outside the gene matches. The CDR3, as DNA: TGTGCCAGCAGTTCCGGACAGGGAAGAGGGGGAAATGAGCAGTTCTTC. Protein sequence: CASSSGQGRGGNEQFF.

This clonotype was seen a handful of times. The chain has TRBV29-1 and TRBJ1-1; D remains unclear. This CDR3 is 11 amino acids long. Germline CDR1 reads SQVTM; CDR2 reads ANQGSEA. Trimming left V 6 bases short and J 1 base short, with 6 bases between. CDR3 sequence (DNA): TGCAGCGTGTGGGAGAACACTGAAGCTTTCTTT. Its protein product is CSVWENTEAFF.

V is TRBV29-1 and J is TRBJ2-5; possibly TRBD2 for D (5 bases). Germline V gives CDR1 SQVTM, CDR2 ANQGSEA. The CDR3 is 14 residues long. Trimming shortened V by 4 bases and J by 2 bases, and 14 bases separated the two germline ends. In DNA, the CDR3 is TGCAGCGTTGGTCTAAGGACTTCTCAAGAGACCCAGTACTTC. This encodes CSVGLRTSQETQYF.

The rearrangement links TRBV7-9 to TRBJ2-2, with TRBD2 matching over 7 bases. V gave up 4 bases and J gave up 3 bases; unmatched junction bases: 8. The V gene's germline CDR1 is SEHNR and CDR2 FQNEAQ (reference sequence). The CDR3 loop spans 16 amino acids. CDR3 bases: TGTGCCAGCAGCTATTCTAGCGGATCTTACACCGGGGAGCTGTTTTTT. It specifies CASSYSSGSYTGELFF.

This clonotype was seen only a few times. The chain has TRBV28 and TRBJ2-5; D unclear. The DNA end lines up better with TRBJ2-1; the J call may be wrong. The CDR3 has 18 amino acids. Germline lookup yields CDR1 MDHEN and CDR2 SYDVKM. The CDR3 here is CASSSVFASASFLNEQFF. The CDR3 DNA follows: TGTGCCAGCAGTTCTGTTTTTGCCTCGGCGTCATTTCTCAATGAGCAGTTCTTC.

There are a few counts of this clonotype. This chain links TRBV5-1 with TRBJ2-2; 9 positions agree with TRBD2. Losses at the gene ends were 4 bases for V and 6 bases for J; bases not matched to a gene: 1. CDR1 is SGHRS and CDR2 is YFSETQ in the germline V gene. The CDR3 contains 13 residues. The CDR3 spells CASSIAGAGELFF. CDR3 bases: TGCGCCAGCAGCATAGCGGGAGCCGGGGAGCTGTTTTTT.

This chain connects TRBV20-1 to TRBJ2-1; TRBD2 matches 15 bases. The CDR3 contains 20 residues. Per the germline V gene, CDR1 is DFQATT and CDR2 is SNEGSKA (reference sequence). V lost 3 bases and J lost 0; bases outside the gene matches: 12. Written as DNA, the CDR3 is TGCAGTGCTAGGGATATGGGACTAGCGGGAGGCCGGGACTCCTACAATGAGCAGTTCTTC. This sequence encodes CSARDMGLAGGRDSYNEQFF.

V and J are TRBV29-1 and TRBJ2-4, with TRBD2 identical over 9 bases. The CDR3 is made up of 13 amino acids. Unmatched junction bases numbered 8, after V lost 7 bases and J lost 7 bases. Germline V gene sequence: CDR1 SQVTM, CDR2 ANQGSEA. The CDR3 DNA follows: TGCAGCGCCCGCGGGAGGGCAGGCAACATTCAGTACTTC. The encoded protein is CSARGRAGNIQYF.

J is TRBJ2-5 and V is TRBV7-9; a possible D gene is TRBD2 (7 bases). The DNA end is more similar to TRBJ2-1, so the J call may be wrong. Looked up from germline, CDR1 is SEHNR and CDR2 is FQNEAQ (reference sequence). The CDR3 has 15 residues. This chain's CDR3 is CASSRGGSPYNEQFF. Written as DNA, the CDR3 is TGTGCCAGCAGCAGGGGGGGAAGTCCTTACAATGAGCAGTTCTTC.

This clonotype was seen only a few times. The V and J genes are TRBV7-3 and TRBJ2-2; D uncertain. Germline assignment: CDR1 SGHTA and CDR2 FQGTGA. This CDR3 region has 13 residues. The V end was cut by 5 bases, the J end by 4 bases, with 8 bases between. CDR3 protein: CASSPHSTGELFF. For the CDR3, the DNA is TGTGCCAGCAGCCCACACAGCACCGGGGAGCTGTTTTTT.

The J gene is TRBJ1-2, the V gene TRBV2; D not resolved. CDR1 SNHLY and CDR2 FYNNEI come from the germline V gene. This CDR3 spans 14 amino acids. The V and J ends lost 4 bases and 6 bases respectively, with 15 bases between them. Here the CDR3 reads CASSVKSRGDGYTF. CDR3 in DNA: TGTGCCAGCAGTGTAAAGTCCCGCGGGGATGGCTACACCTTC.

The rearrangement joins TRBV7-9 to TRBJ2-5; D gene uncertain. This CDR3 contains 13 residues. Between the trimmed V and J ends, which lost 10 bases and 5 bases, there was a span of 17 bases. Germline V gene lookup returns CDR1 SEHNR and CDR2 FQNEAQ (reference sequence). Here the CDR3 reads CATRLGSDETQYF. The CDR3 DNA sequence: TGTGCCACCCGGCTGGGCAGTGACGAGACCCAGTACTTC.

This chain joins TRBV7-2 and TRBJ2-7; 7 bases align to TRBD2. The CDR3 consists of 16 residues. CDR1 SGHTA and CDR2 FQGNSA come from the germline V gene. With V trimmed by 1 base and J by 3 bases, 9 bases remained unmatched. DNA for the CDR3: TGTGCCAGCAGCTTAGTCGGACTAGACTCAGGCTACGAGCAGTACTTC. As protein: CASSLVGLDSGYEQYF.

This clonotype was picked up a small number of times. This sequence joins TRBV29-1 and TRBJ2-1; 11 bases align to TRBD1. After removal of 8 bases from V and 1 base from J, the junction contained 4 bases not matched to a gene. Germline V gene data show CDR1 as SQVTM and CDR2 as ANQGSEA. The CDR3 contains 14 residues. The DNA of the CDR3 is TGCAGCACGGGACAGGGGGTGTCCTACAATGAGCAGTTCTTC. It encodes CSTGQGVSYNEQFF.

With respect to this clonotype: The junction shows a germline mismatch at one end, possibly a read error. The chain has TRBV10-3 and TRBJ2-1, with 11 positions matching TRBD2. From germline, CDR1 is ENHRY and CDR2 SYGVKD. This CDR3 contains 15 residues. The chain's CDR3 is CAITETSGNWGEQFF. CDR3 nucleotide sequence: TGTGCCATCACTGAGACTAGCGGGAACTGGGGGGAGCAGTTCTTC.

The chain employs TRBV12-3 or TRBV12-4 and TRBJ1-4; the D is unclear. V was clipped by 7 bases and J by 5 bases, with 17 bases between them. This CDR3 is built from 15 residues. This CDR3 is CASNPLTGRNEKLFF. The CDR3 coding sequence is TGTGCCAGCAATCCCCTCACCGGGAGGAATGAAAAACTGTTTTTT.

This clonotype came up a few times. This sequence joins TRBV12-3 or TRBV12-4 and TRBJ2-2; TRBD1 aligns across 7 bases. With 3 bases clipped from V and 6 bases from J, the junction kept 7 bases outside the gene matches. CDR3 length: 15 residues. CDR3 sequence (DNA): TGTGCCAGCAGTTTTTTACAGGGGAGTCCCGGGGAGCTGTTTTTT. Translated, it gives CASSFLQGSPGELFF.

This chain links TRBV2 with TRBJ2-1, with D perhaps matching TRBD2 (5 bases). The J call may be incorrect, as the DNA end agrees better with TRBJ2-5. This CDR3 region has 13 residues. Germline V gives CDR1 SNHLY, CDR2 FYNNEI. CDR3 sequence: CASVRAGSETQYF. CDR3 sequence (DNA): TGTGCCAGCGTGCGGGCAGGTAGCGAGACCCAGTACTTC.